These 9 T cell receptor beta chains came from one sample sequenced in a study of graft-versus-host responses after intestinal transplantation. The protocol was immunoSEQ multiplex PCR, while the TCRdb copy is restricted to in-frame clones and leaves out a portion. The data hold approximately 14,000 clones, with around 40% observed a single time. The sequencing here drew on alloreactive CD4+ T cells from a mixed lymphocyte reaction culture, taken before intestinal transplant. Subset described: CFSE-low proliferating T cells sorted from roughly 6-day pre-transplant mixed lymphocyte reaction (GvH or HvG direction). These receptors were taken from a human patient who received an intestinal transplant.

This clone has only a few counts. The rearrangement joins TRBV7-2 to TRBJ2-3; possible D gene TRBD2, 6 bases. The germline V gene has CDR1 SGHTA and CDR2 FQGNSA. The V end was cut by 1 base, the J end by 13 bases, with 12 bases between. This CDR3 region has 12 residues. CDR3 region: CASSLEWRGKYF. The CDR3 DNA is TGTGCCAGCAGCTTAGAATGGCGGGGCAAGTATTTT.

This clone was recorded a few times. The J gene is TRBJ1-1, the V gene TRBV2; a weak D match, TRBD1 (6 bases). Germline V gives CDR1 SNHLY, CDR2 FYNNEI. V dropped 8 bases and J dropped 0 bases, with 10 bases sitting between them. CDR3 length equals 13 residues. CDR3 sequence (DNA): TGTGCCAGCTTTGACAGGATGAACACTGAAGCTTTCTTT. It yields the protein CASFDRMNTEAFF.

CDR3 in amino acids: CAARGGDTDTQYF. DNA of the CDR3: TGTGCCGCTCGGGGGGGGGACACAGATACGCAGTATTTT. The rearrangement links TRBV10-3 to TRBJ2-3, with 8 bases identical to TRBD2. The CDR3 sequence is 13 residues long. Germline CDR1 ENHRY, CDR2 SYGVKD. Trimming removed 11 bases from V and 2 bases from J; junction bases left unmatched: 6.

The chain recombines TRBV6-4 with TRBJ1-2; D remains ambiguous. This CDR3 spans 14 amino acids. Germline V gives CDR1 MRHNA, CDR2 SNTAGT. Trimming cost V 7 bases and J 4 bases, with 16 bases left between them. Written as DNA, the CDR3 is TGTGCCAGCAATAGACAAGGCCCCTTCTATGGCTACACCTTC. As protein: CASNRQGPFYGYTF.

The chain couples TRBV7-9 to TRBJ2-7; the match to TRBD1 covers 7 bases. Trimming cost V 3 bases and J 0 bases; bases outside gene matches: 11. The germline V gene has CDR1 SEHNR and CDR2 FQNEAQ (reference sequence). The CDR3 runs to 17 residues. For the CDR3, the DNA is TGTGCCAGCAGCTTTGCCCTCCAAGGGGGCCCCTCCTACGAGCAGTACTTC. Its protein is CASSFALQGGPSYEQYF.

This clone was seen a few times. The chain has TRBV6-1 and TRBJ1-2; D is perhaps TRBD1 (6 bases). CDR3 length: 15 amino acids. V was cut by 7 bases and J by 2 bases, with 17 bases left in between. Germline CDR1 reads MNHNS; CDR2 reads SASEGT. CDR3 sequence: CASNVFRGGNYGYTF. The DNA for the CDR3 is TGTGCCAGCAACGTATTCAGGGGAGGGAACTATGGCTACACCTTC.

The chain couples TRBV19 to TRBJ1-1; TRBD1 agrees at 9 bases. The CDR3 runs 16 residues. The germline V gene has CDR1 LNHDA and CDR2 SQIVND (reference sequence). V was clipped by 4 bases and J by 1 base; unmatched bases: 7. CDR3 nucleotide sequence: TGTGCCAGTAGTACCCCCTGGACAGGGGAGAACACTGAAGCTTTCTTT. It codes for CASSTPWTGENTEAFF.

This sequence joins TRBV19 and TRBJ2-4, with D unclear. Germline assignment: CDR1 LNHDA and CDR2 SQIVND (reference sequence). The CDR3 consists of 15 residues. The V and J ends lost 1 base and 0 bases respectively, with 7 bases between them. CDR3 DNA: TGTGCCAGTAGTATAGGTCACATAGCCAAAAACATTCAGTACTTC. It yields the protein CASSIGHIAKNIQYF.

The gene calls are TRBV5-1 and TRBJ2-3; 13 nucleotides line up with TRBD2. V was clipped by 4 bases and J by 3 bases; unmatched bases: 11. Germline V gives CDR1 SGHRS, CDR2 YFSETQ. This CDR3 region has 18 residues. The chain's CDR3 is CASSGGTSGEVGTDTQYF. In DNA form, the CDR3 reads TGCGCCAGCAGCGGAGGGACTAGCGGGGAGGTTGGGACAGATACGCAGTATTTT.